These T cell receptor beta chains were read from a single sample in a study of blood T cell repertoires in COVID-19. Sequencing was performed with immunoSEQ multiplex PCR; in TCRdb, only in-frame clones are kept and a portion is missing. The sample includes around 120,000 clones, approximately 79% of them seen just once. What was sequenced was peripheral blood. These receptors originate from a middle-aged man with acute or convalescent COVID-19. Both conserved end residues are part of each CDR3. D genes are given only for firm matches. Clone size appears in some rows only: once, few, many, or a class for an expanded clone.

d_call j_call v_call clone_size cdr3_nt cdr3_aa
- TRBJ2-2 TRBV29-1 - TGCAGCGTCCGACAGGCAAACACCGGGGAGCTGTTTTTT CSVRQANTGELFF
TRBD2 TRBJ2-7 TRBV13 - TGTGCCAGCAGCTTGGGACTAGCGGGAGCGACCCGCTACGAGCAGTACTTC CASSLGLAGATRYEQYF
- TRBJ1-2 TRBV30 few TGTGCCTGGAAATGGCAGAACTATGGCTACACCTTC CAWKWQNYGYTF
TRBD2 TRBJ2-2 TRBV14 - TGTGCCAGCAGCCAAGATCTGAGCGGGAGGATAACCGGGGAGCTGTTTTTT CASSQDLSGRITGELFF
- TRBJ2-1 TRBV5-6 - TGTGCCAGCAGCACACTAGGGGGTGGGAAGCAGTTCTTC CASSTLGGGKQFF
TRBD2 TRBJ2-3 TRBV3-1/TRBV3-2 - TGTGCCAGCAGCCAAGAGTTCCTAGCGGGAACGTCAGATACGCAGTATTTT CASSQEFLAGTSDTQYF
- TRBJ2-5 TRBV7-2 - TGTGCCAGCAGCCATTGGGAGGCCCACCAAGAGACCCAGTACTTC CASSHWEAHQETQYF
- TRBJ2-1 TRBV1 - TGCACCAGCAGCCCTACCGGGACAGGGAAACACAATGAGCAGTTCTTC CTSSPTGTGKHNEQFF
- TRBJ1-2 TRBV10-3 - TGTGCCATCAGTGAGTCGACTGGGAAGGAGGACTATGGCTACACCTTC CAISESTGKEDYGYTF
- TRBJ2-5 TRBV5-1 - TGCGCCAGCAGCTTGGCGGTGCCCCAAGAGACCCAGTACTTC CASSLAVPQETQYF
- TRBJ1-2 TRBV5-1 once TGCGCCAGCAGCCCCGAAGTCAGGTGGGCCTATGGCTACACCTTC CASSPEVRWAYGYTF
- TRBJ1-1 TRBV20-1 few TGCAGTGCTAGAGATCTCACTGAAGCTTTCTTT CSARDLTEAFF
- TRBJ1-2 TRBV5-6 - TGTGCCAGCAGCCCGCTCCGACTGACTAACTATGGCTACACCTTC CASSPLRLTNYGYTF
- TRBJ1-2 TRBV2 few TGTGCCAGCGGGAGAGAGAGCGTTGCTAACTATGGCTACACCTTC CASGRESVANYGYTF
TRBD2 TRBJ2-7 TRBV24-1 - TGTGCCACCAGTGATCCCCGGACTAGCGGGGAGCAGTACTTC CATSDPRTSGEQYF
TRBD2 TRBJ2-7 TRBV25-1 - TGTGCCAGCAGTGAACGCCTAGCGGGAGCCTACGAGCAGTACTTC CASSERLAGAYEQYF
- TRBJ2-1 TRBV4-1 - TGCGCCAGCAGCCCGACAAACAATGAGCAGTTCTTC CASSPTNNEQFF
- TRBJ2-5 TRBV6-5 - TGTGCCAGCACCTCGGGCGGGGCGGGTCAAGAGACCCAGTACTTC CASTSGGAGQETQYF
- TRBJ2-1 TRBV30 - TGTGCCTGGAAAGGTCTAGCCAATGAGCAGTTCTTC CAWKGLANEQFF
TRBD1 TRBJ1-1 TRBV11-2 few TGTGCCAGCAGCCTGGGACAGGGTGCCACTGAAGCTTTCTTT CASSLGQGATEAFF
TRBD2 TRBJ2-7 TRBV2 - TGTGCCAGCAGTGAACCTATGGGGGGGTACTACGAGCAGTACTTC CASSEPMGGYYEQYF
TRBD2 TRBJ2-5 TRBV10-3 - TGTGCCATCAGTGCCCGGACTAGCGGTGGAGAGACCCAGTACTTC CAISARTSGGETQYF
- TRBJ2-5 TRBV7-2 - TGTGCCAGCAGCTTTCAGGGCATCGGTGAGACCCAGTACTTC CASSFQGIGETQYF
TRBD1 TRBJ2-3 TRBV4-2 - TGTGCCAGCAGCCCGGGAAGACAGGGGGAAGATACGCAGTATTTT CASSPGRQGEDTQYF
- TRBJ2-1 TRBV10-3 few TGTGCCATCAGTGCAGGGGAGAGCAATGAGCAGTTCTTC CAISAGESNEQFF
- TRBJ1-1 TRBV29-1 - TGCAGCGTCACCGCCGATGACAGGCCCACTGAAGCTTTCTTT CSVTADDRPTEAFF